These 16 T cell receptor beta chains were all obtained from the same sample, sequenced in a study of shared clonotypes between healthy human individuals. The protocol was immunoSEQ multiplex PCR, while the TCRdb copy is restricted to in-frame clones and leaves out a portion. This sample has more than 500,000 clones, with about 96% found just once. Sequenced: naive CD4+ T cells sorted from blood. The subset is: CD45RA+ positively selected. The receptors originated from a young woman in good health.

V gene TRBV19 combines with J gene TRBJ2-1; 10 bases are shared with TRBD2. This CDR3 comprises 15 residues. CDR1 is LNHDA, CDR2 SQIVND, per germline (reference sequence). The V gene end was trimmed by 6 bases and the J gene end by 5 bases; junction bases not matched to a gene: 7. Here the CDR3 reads CASRTLAGINNEQFF. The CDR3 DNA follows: TGTGCCAGTAGGACACTAGCGGGGATAAACAATGAGCAGTTCTTC.

The CDR3 region is CASSGRGSGNTIYF. In DNA, the CDR3 is TGTGCCAGCAGTGGCAGGGGCTCTGGAAACACCATATATTTT. This chain links TRBV6-1 with TRBJ1-3; the D gene is possibly TRBD1 (6 bases). Trimming removed 4 bases at V and 0 bases at J, with 7 bases between. Germline-derived CDR1 and CDR2 are MNHNS and SASEGT. The CDR3 extends over 14 amino acids.

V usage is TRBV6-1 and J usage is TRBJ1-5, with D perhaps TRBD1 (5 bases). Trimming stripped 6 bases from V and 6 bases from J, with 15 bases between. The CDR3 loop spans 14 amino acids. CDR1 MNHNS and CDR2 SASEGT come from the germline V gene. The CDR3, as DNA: TGTGCCAGCAGCCGGGGCAGAGCAAGTCAGCCCCAGCATTTT. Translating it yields CASSRGRASQPQHF.

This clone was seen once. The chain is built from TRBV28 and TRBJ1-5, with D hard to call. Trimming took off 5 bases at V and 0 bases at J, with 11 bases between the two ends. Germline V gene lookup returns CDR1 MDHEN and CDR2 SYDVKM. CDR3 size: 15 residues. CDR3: CASSASINSNQPQHF. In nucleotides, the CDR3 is TGTGCCAGCAGTGCTTCAATAAATAGCAATCAGCCCCAGCATTTT.

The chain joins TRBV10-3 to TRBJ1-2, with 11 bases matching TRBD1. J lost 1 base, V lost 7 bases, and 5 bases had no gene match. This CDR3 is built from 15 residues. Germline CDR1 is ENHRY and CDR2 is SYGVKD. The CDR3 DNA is TGTGCCATCAAGGGACAGGGGGAAAGTAACTATGGCTACACCTTC. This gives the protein CAIKGQGESNYGYTF.

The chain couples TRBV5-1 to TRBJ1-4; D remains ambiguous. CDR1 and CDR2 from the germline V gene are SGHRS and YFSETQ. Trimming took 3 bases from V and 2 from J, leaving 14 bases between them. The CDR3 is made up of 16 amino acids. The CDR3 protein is CASSWDLLPTNEKLFF. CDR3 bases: TGCGCCAGCAGCTGGGATTTACTACCTACTAATGAAAAACTGTTTTTT.

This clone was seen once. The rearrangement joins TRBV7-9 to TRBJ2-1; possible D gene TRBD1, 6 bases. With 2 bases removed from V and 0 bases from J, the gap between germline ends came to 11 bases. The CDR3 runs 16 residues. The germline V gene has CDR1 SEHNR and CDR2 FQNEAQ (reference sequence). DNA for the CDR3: TGTGCCAGCAGCTTACCGGGACATCGCTCCTACAATGAGCAGTTCTTC. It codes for CASSLPGHRSYNEQFF.

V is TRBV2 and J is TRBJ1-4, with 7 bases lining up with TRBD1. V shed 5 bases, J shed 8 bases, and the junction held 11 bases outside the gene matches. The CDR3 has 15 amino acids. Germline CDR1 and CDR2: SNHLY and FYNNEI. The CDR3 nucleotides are TGTGCCAGCAGTATACAGACAGGGTATCAGGAAAAACTGTTTTTT. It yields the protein CASSIQTGYQEKLFF.

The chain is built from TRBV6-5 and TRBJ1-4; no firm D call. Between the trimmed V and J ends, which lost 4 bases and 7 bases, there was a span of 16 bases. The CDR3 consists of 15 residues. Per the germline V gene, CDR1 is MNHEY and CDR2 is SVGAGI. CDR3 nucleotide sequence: TGTGCCAGCAGTTCTGCTTTGACTGGGGTTGAAAAACTGTTTTTT. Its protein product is CASSSALTGVEKLFF.

The CDR3 is CASSLLGTSGTDTQYF. CDR3 DNA sequence: TGTGCCAGCAGTTTATTGGGGACTAGCGGAACAGATACGCAGTATTTT. The chain employs TRBV27 and TRBJ2-3, with 11 bases that match TRBD2. Trimming cost V 1 base and J 3 bases; bases outside gene matches: 3. CDR1 is MNHEY, CDR2 SMNVEV, per germline (reference sequence). The CDR3 totals 16 residues.

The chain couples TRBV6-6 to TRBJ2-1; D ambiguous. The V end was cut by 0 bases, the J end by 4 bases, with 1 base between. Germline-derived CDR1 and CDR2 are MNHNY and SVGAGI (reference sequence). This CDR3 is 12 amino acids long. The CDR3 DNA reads TGTGCCAGCAGTTACTCTTACAATGAGCAGTTCTTC. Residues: CASSYSYNEQFF.

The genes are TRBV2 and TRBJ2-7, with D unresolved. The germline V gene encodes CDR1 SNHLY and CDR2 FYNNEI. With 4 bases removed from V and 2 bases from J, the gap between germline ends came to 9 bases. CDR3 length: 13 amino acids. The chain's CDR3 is CASSVRLTYEQYF. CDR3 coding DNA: TGTGCCAGCAGTGTGCGGCTTACCTACGAGCAGTACTTC.

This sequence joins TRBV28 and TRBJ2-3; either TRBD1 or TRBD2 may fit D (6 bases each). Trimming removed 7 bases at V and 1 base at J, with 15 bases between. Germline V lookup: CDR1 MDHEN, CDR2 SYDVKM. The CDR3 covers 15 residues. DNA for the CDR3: TGTGCCAGCATTCTCTCGGGGGCTCGCACAGATACGCAGTATTTT. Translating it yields CASILSGARTDTQYF.

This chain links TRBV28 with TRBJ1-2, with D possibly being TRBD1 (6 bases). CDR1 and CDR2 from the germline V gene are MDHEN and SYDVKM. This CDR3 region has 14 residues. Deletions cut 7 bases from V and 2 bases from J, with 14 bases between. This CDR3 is CASNTYGTNYGYTF. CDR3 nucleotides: TGTGCCAGCAATACTTACGGGACAAACTATGGCTACACCTTC.

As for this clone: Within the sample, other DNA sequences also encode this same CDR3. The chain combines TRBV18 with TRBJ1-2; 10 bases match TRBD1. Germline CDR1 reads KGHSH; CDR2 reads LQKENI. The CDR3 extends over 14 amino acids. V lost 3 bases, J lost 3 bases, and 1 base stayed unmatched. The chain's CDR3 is CASSPGTGDYGYTF. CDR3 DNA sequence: TGTGCCAGCTCACCGGGGACAGGGGACTATGGCTACACCTTC.

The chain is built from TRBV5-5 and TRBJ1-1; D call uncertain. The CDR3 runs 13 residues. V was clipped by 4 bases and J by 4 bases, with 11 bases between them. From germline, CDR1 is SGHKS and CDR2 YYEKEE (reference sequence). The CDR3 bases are TGTGCCAGCAGCCAGCTGGTTTCCACTGAAGCTTTCTTT. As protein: CASSQLVSTEAFF.